This TCR beta chain was captured in a study of PD-1 blockade in classical Hodgkin lymphoma. In the study overall: With a 2-week interval, patients received intravenous nivolumab at 3 mg/kg.

In this sample, this clone is large (0.1 to 1%). No antigen is known for it. V trimming: 4 bases; J trimming: 4 bases; junction bases outside the gene matches: 7. Germline values: CDR1 SGDLS, CDR2 YYNGEE. CDR3 size: 15 residues. TCRdb's table, derived via immunoSEQ multiplex PCR, lists solely in-frame clones and lacks some. The sample includes 37,000 or so clones, about 90% of them seen just once. In every patient, relapse followed autologous stem cell transplantation, while exposure to brentuximab vedotin differed. Patients' outcomes at their best amounted to complete response, partial response or progressive disease. Study results and limitations: Baseline diversity in complete responders resembled that of newly diagnosed patients. Newly diagnosed patients were said to have less baseline TCR diversity than healthy donors did.

Sequences were derived from peripheral blood mononuclear cells (PBMCs), sampled before the second cycle of nivolumab. The clonotype originates from a human donor with classical Hodgkin lymphoma. The chain carries TRBV9 and TRBJ2-3, with 9 positions matching TRBD1. The CDR3 bases are TGTGCCAGCAGCCTCACCGGGACAGGGTCAGATACGCAGTATTTT. Its translation: CASSLTGTGSDTQYF.